This T cell receptor (beta chain) was profiled in a study of T cell responses to AZD1222 COVID-19 vaccine. Profiling relied on immunoSEQ multiplex PCR, and the TCRdb table lists in-frame clones only, not all of them. The table has tens of thousands of clones, around 86% seen once. This clonotype was obtained from an adult in good health. Sequenced material: peripheral blood, taken on day 0 of AZD1222 vaccination.

The CDR3 here is CAWNLEVNEAFF. The DNA of the CDR3 is TGTGCCTGGAACCTAGAGGTGAATGAAGCTTTCTTT. The J gene is TRBJ1-1, the V gene TRBV30, with D unresolved. The V end was cut by 4 bases, the J end by 7 bases, with 13 bases between. The length of the CDR3 is 12 residues. In germline, CDR1 is GTSNPN, CDR2 SVGIG (reference sequence).